The TCR beta chain described here comes from a study of T cell responses to AZD1222 COVID-19 vaccine. With regard to this clone: What it recognizes is unknown.

Findings and caveats of the study: Regions 160-218 and 743-854 held dominance among vaccine-associated CD4 TCRs, which spanned spike. Only a handful of AZD1222 recipients were seropositive at baseline.

The V and J ends lost 7 bases and 3 bases respectively, with 10 bases between them. CDR3 length: 13 amino acids. The germline V gene has CDR1 SNHLY and CDR2 FYNNEI. Sequencing was performed with immunoSEQ multiplex PCR; in TCRdb, only in-frame clones are kept and a portion is missing. Seen here are about 100,000 clones, 92% observed once, and the top ten hold more than 8%. The starting material was peripheral blood, obtained 28 days after the second AZD1222 dose. This chain links TRBV2 with TRBJ1-5; D uncertain. The source is an adult who received the AZD1222 COVID-19 vaccine. CDR3 coding DNA: TGTGCCAGCATGGCAGAAAACAATCAGCCCCAGCATTTT. Translated: CASMAENNQPQHF.